This T cell receptor beta chain is from a study of blood T cell repertoires in COVID-19. Study background: COVID-19 samples collected from the United States, Italy and Spain covered acute and convalescent phases.

The CDR3 length is 14 residues. Germline V CDR1 and CDR2: SGHRS, YFSETQ. V shed 3 bases and J shed 6 bases, with 15 bases lying between them. Seattle patients were enrolled while actively infected and followed longitudinally. TCRdb keeps only in-frame clones here, not all; method: immunoSEQ multiplex PCR. The sample carries 150,000 or so clones, more than 85% recorded once. V is TRBV5-1 and J is TRBJ1-2; perhaps TRBD1 as D (5 bases). The specimen was peripheral blood. The receptor was derived from a man in his sixties with COVID-19, enrolled during active disease. In nucleotides, the CDR3 is TGCGCCAGCAGCTCAACCCGACGGGGGGATGGCTACACCTTC. Its protein product is CASSSTRRGDGYTF.